The rows below give T cell receptor beta chains drawn from one sample of a study of identical twins. TCRdb independently ran MiXCR on the 5' RACE reads; one entry per CDR3 protein. There are under 250,000 distinct CDR3 sequences in the sample; roughly a tenth occur only once, and around 5% lies in the top ten. Material: memory (CD45RO+) T cells sorted from blood. Receptors were obtained from a woman aged 18-29 years in good health. The CDR3 runs from the conserved cysteine through the conserved F or W. The D gene is left open where the match is weak. Clone size is given for some rows only: seen once, a few or many times, or a class if the clone is expanded.

D: TRBD2
size: many
V: TRBV7-2
J: TRBJ2-3
length: 16
DNA: TGTGCCAGCAGCTACATAGCGGGGTCTAGCACAGATACGCAGTATTTT
CDR3: CASSYIAGSSTDTQYF

D: -
size: many
V: TRBV5-1
J: TRBJ1-3
length: 13
DNA: TGCGCCAGCAGGCAGGGCTCTGGAAACACCATATATTTT
CDR3: CASRQGSGNTIYF

D: TRBD1
size: many
V: TRBV4-3
J: TRBJ1-4
length: 16
DNA: TGCGCCAGCAGCCCCCGGTCGGGGACAGATAATGAAAAACTGTTTTTT
CDR3: CASSPRSGTDNEKLFF

D: -
size: few
V: TRBV20-1
J: TRBJ2-7
length: 12
DNA: TGCAGTGCTAGCGGACTGCTTTACGAGCAGTACTTC
CDR3: CSASGLLYEQYF

D: -
size: few
V: TRBV6-2/TRBV6-3
J: TRBJ2-7
length: 14
DNA: TGTGCCAGCAGTTACTCACAGGGAGCCTACGAGCAGTACTTC
CDR3: CASSYSQGAYEQYF

D: TRBD2
size: -
V: TRBV7-2
J: TRBJ2-3
length: 16
DNA: TGTGCCAGCAGCTCCAGACTAGCGGACAGCACAGATACGCAGTATTTT
CDR3: CASSSRLADSTDTQYF

D: -
size: few
V: TRBV20-1
J: TRBJ2-2
length: 15
DNA: TGCAGTGCTAGCCCGCTAGCGAGGAACACCGGGGAGCTGTTTTTT
CDR3: CSASPLARNTGELFF

D: -
size: many
V: TRBV29-1
J: TRBJ1-1
length: 15
DNA: TGCAGCGTGGGCGGGGGGGGACGGAGGAACACTGAAGCTTTCTTT
CDR3: CSVGGGGRRNTEAFF

D: -
size: few
V: TRBV3-1
J: TRBJ2-7
length: 11
DNA: TGTGCCAGCAGCCGGTATCACGAGCAGTACTTC
CDR3: CASSRYHEQYF

D: -
size: few
V: TRBV10-3
J: TRBJ2-1
length: 16
DNA: TGTGCCATCAGTGACAGAGGGGGTTCGCTTTACAATGAGCAGTTCTTC
CDR3: CAISDRGGSLYNEQFF

D: -
size: -
V: TRBV7-2
J: TRBJ2-7
length: 13
DNA: TGTGCCAGCAGCTCGACGGTCGGCTACGAGCAGTACTTC
CDR3: CASSSTVGYEQYF

D: -
size: -
V: TRBV5-5
J: TRBJ2-6
length: 17
DNA: TGTGCCAGCAGCTTGGCCGTGGGGATTGGAGGGGCCAACGTCCTGACTTTC
CDR3: CASSLAVGIGGANVLTF

D: TRBD2
size: few
V: TRBV11-2
J: TRBJ2-5
length: 17
DNA: TGTGCCAGCAGCCTCGGGACTAGCCTATCTCCGGGAGAGACCCAGTACTTC
CDR3: CASSLGTSLSPGETQYF

D: TRBD1
size: few
V: TRBV2
J: TRBJ2-5
length: 15
DNA: TGTGCCAGCAGTTTTCCGGGACAGCTAAGGGAGACCCAGTACTTC
CDR3: CASSFPGQLRETQYF

D: TRBD2
size: many
V: TRBV4-3
J: TRBJ2-1
length: 17
DNA: TGCGCCAGCAGCCTAATGTTCGCGGGAGGATTAAACAATGAGCAGTTCTTC
CDR3: CASSLMFAGGLNNEQFF

D: TRBD2
size: many
V: TRBV6-1
J: TRBJ2-3
length: 16
DNA: TGTGCCAGCAGGGCCTCGGGCGGGAGGTTGACAGATACGCAGTATTTT
CDR3: CASRASGGRLTDTQYF

D: -
size: -
V: TRBV15
J: TRBJ2-1
length: 17
DNA: TGTGCCACCAGCAGAGACCACCCTAGGAGGTGGGTCAATGAGCAGTTCTTC
CDR3: CATSRDHPRRWVNEQFF

D: -
size: many
V: TRBV7-8
J: TRBJ2-7
length: 17
DNA: TGTGCCAGCATCCCCTTGAACAGGGAAGTAGGGAGCTACGAGCAGTACTTC
CDR3: CASIPLNREVGSYEQYF

D: TRBD2
size: once
V: TRBV30
J: TRBJ2-7
length: 15
DNA: TGTGCCTGGAGTCCTACTAGCGGGAGCTCCTACGAGCAGTACTTC
CDR3: CAWSPTSGSSYEQYF

D: -
size: -
V: TRBV9
J: TRBJ2-2
length: 15
DNA: TGTGCCAGCAGCGTAGGATTAGGGAAGGCCGGGGAGCTGTTTTTT
CDR3: CASSVGLGKAGELFF

D: TRBD2
size: many
V: TRBV5-1
J: TRBJ2-1
length: 16
DNA: TGCGCCAGCAGGGACGGACTAGCGGTTTCCTCGGATGAGCAGTTCTTC
CDR3: CASRDGLAVSSDEQFF

D: TRBD1
size: few
V: TRBV11-3
J: TRBJ2-3
length: 14
DNA: TGTGCCAGCAGCCCGCCAGGGGGTGTTAATACGCAGTATTTT
CDR3: CASSPPGGVNTQYF

D: -
size: -
V: TRBV27
J: TRBJ1-5
length: 15
DNA: TGTGCCAGCAGTTCCGGGGGGGCCGGCAATCAGCCCCAGCATTTT
CDR3: CASSSGGAGNQPQHF

D: TRBD2
size: -
V: TRBV5-1
J: TRBJ2-1
length: 14
DNA: TGCGCCAGCAGCTTGATAGCGGGAGGCAATGAGCAGTTCTTC
CDR3: CASSLIAGGNEQFF

D: -
size: few
V: TRBV20-1
J: TRBJ1-1
length: 13
DNA: TGCAGTGCTAGTGCGGGGGGCAACACTGAAGCTTTCTTT
CDR3: CSASAGGNTEAFF

D: TRBD1
size: many
V: TRBV5-1
J: TRBJ1-4
length: 14
DNA: TGCGCCAGCAGCTTCGGACAGGGCGGCGAAAAACTGTTTTTT
CDR3: CASSFGQGGEKLFF

D: TRBD1
size: many
V: TRBV5-1
J: TRBJ2-1
length: 12
DNA: TGCGCCAGCAGTAGACAGGGCAATGAGCAGTTCTTC
CDR3: CASSRQGNEQFF

D: -
size: many
V: TRBV7-7
J: TRBJ2-3
length: 14
DNA: TGTGCCAGCAGCTTAAGTTCAGAAACAGATACGCAGTATTTT
CDR3: CASSLSSETDTQYF

D: -
size: few
V: TRBV20-1
J: TRBJ2-1
length: 14
DNA: TGCAGTGCTAGCGGCACTTTTAATAGCAATGAGCAGTTCTTC
CDR3: CSASGTFNSNEQFF

D: -
size: many
V: TRBV20-1
J: TRBJ1-1
length: 13
DNA: TGCAGTGCTATCCGAGACAGGAACACTGAAGCTTTCTTT
CDR3: CSAIRDRNTEAFF

D: -
size: many
V: TRBV5-1
J: TRBJ1-1
length: 14
DNA: TGCGCCAGCAGCTTGATCAGGCTAAACACTGAAGCTTTCTTT
CDR3: CASSLIRLNTEAFF

D: -
size: few
V: TRBV3-1
J: TRBJ1-2
length: 14
DNA: TGTGCCAGCAGTCGACGGGGGCAGATAGGTGGCTACACCTTC
CDR3: CASSRRGQIGGYTF

D: TRBD2
size: -
V: TRBV12-3/TRBV12-4
J: TRBJ2-3
length: 14
DNA: TGTGCCAGCAGTCGAAGCGGGAATGGAGGTACGCAGTATTTT
CDR3: CASSRSGNGGTQYF

D: -
size: -
V: TRBV29-1
J: TRBJ1-1
length: 14
DNA: TGCAGCGTTGGAGGTGAGGCCCTAGGAGTTGAAGCTTTCTTT
CDR3: CSVGGEALGVEAFF

D: TRBD1
size: few
V: TRBV18
J: TRBJ2-1
length: 15
DNA: TGTGCCAGCTCACGGTGGGACAGGGGGGGAAATGAGCAGTTCTTC
CDR3: CASSRWDRGGNEQFF

D: TRBD1
size: many
V: TRBV5-1
J: TRBJ1-2
length: 14
DNA: TGCGCCAGCAGCTCGGACAGGGGGCTGGAGGGCTACACCTTC
CDR3: CASSSDRGLEGYTF

D: -
size: -
V: TRBV12-5
J: TRBJ1-1
length: 13
DNA: TGTGCTAGTGGTTTGCAGGAGAACACTGAAGCTTTCTTT
CDR3: CASGLQENTEAFF

D: TRBD2
size: few
V: TRBV12-3/TRBV12-4
J: TRBJ2-3
length: 14
DNA: TGTGTCAGCAGTTTAGCGGGAGATGCAAATACGCAGTATTTT
CDR3: CVSSLAGDANTQYF

D: TRBD1
size: many
V: TRBV4-3
J: TRBJ2-7
length: 16
DNA: TGCGCCAGCAGCCAGCAGGGGGCTTTATCTACACGCGAGCAGTACTTC
CDR3: CASSQQGALSTREQYF

D: -
size: few
V: TRBV5-1
J: TRBJ2-7
length: 14
DNA: TGCGCCAGCAGCTTGGTGGGGCATTCCTACGAGCAGTACTTC
CDR3: CASSLVGHSYEQYF

D: TRBD2
size: many
V: TRBV9
J: TRBJ2-1
length: 16
DNA: TGTGCCAGCAGCCCACGGCGGGGGGCATCCTACAATGAGCAGTTCTTC
CDR3: CASSPRRGASYNEQFF

D: -
size: -
V: TRBV7-2
J: TRBJ1-1
length: 15
DNA: TGTGCCAGCAGCTTAGCGGCCAGCAGATACACTGAAGCTTTCTTT
CDR3: CASSLAASRYTEAFF

D: -
size: few
V: TRBV6-2/TRBV6-3
J: TRBJ1-1
length: 15
DNA: TGTGCCAGCAGTGGTGCTGCTAGTGGGCAAACTGAAGCTTTCTTT
CDR3: CASSGAASGQTEAFF

D: -
size: few
V: TRBV7-9
J: TRBJ1-6
length: 13
DNA: TGTGCCAGCACTCGGGGGTATAATTCACCCCTCCACTTT
CDR3: CASTRGYNSPLHF

D: TRBD1
size: -
V: TRBV2
J: TRBJ1-5
length: 17
DNA: TGTGCCAGCAGTGACTGGGGACAGGGTTCCCGCAATCAGCCCCAGCATTTT
CDR3: CASSDWGQGSRNQPQHF

D: TRBD2
size: -
V: TRBV5-6
J: TRBJ2-1
length: 17
DNA: TGTGCCAGCAGCTTGACAGTTCTAGCGGGAGGGAACAATGAGCAGTTCTTC
CDR3: CASSLTVLAGGNNEQFF

D: -
size: -
V: TRBV7-9
J: TRBJ1-1
length: 16
DNA: TGTGCCAGCAGCGACCTTGGACACACAGGGAGTGTTAAAGCTTTCTTT
CDR3: CASSDLGHTGSVKAFF

D: TRBD2
size: -
V: TRBV7-6
J: TRBJ2-3
length: 15
DNA: TGTGCCAGCAGCCTAGCGGGATGGGACACAGATACGCAGTATTTT
CDR3: CASSLAGWDTDTQYF

D: -
size: -
V: TRBV4-3
J: TRBJ1-5
length: 13
DNA: TGCGCCAGCAGCCAAAAAGAGGGTTCTCCCCAGCATTTT
CDR3: CASSQKEGSPQHF

D: -
size: -
V: TRBV27
J: TRBJ1-6
length: 16
DNA: TGTGCCAGCAGTCAGATAGCGAGCTCCTATAATTCACCCCTCCACTTT
CDR3: CASSQIASSYNSPLHF

D: TRBD1
size: many
V: TRBV18
J: TRBJ1-5
length: 15
DNA: TGTGCCAGCTCAGCAGGGACAGGGTGGACGCAGCCCCAGCATTTT
CDR3: CASSAGTGWTQPQHF

D: TRBD2
size: many
V: TRBV12-3/TRBV12-4
J: TRBJ2-1
length: 14
DNA: TGTGCCAGCAGTTTCCTAGCGGGGTACAATGAGCAGTTCTTC
CDR3: CASSFLAGYNEQFF

D: -
size: many
V: TRBV12-3/TRBV12-4
J: TRBJ2-3
length: 14
DNA: TGTGCCAGCAGCCTCGAGGGGAGTATAGATACGCAGTATTTT
CDR3: CASSLEGSIDTQYF

D: -
size: -
V: TRBV3-1
J: TRBJ1-6
length: 13
DNA: TGTGCCAGCAGCCAAGATCAGGGGTTACCCCTCCACTTT
CDR3: CASSQDQGLPLHF

D: -
size: -
V: TRBV29-1
J: TRBJ1-1
length: 12
DNA: TGCAGCGTCGCCACAGGGAACACTGAAGCTTTCTTT
CDR3: CSVATGNTEAFF